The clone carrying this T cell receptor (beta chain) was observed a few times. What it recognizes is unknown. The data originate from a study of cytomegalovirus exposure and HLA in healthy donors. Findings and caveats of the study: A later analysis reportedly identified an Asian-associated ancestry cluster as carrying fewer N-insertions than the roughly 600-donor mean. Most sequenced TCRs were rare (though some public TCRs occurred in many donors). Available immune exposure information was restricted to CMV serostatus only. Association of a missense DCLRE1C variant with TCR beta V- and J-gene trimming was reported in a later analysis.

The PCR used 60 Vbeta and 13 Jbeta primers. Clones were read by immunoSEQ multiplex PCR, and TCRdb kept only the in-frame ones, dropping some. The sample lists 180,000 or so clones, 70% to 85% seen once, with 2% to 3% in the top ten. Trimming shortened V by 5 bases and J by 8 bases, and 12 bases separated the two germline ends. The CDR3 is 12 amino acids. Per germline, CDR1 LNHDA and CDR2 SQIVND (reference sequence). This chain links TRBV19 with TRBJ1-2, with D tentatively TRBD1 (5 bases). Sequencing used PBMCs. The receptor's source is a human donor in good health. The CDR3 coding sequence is TGTGCCAGTAGTTCGCGCAGGGAAGGCTACACCTTC. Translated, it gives CASSSRREGYTF.